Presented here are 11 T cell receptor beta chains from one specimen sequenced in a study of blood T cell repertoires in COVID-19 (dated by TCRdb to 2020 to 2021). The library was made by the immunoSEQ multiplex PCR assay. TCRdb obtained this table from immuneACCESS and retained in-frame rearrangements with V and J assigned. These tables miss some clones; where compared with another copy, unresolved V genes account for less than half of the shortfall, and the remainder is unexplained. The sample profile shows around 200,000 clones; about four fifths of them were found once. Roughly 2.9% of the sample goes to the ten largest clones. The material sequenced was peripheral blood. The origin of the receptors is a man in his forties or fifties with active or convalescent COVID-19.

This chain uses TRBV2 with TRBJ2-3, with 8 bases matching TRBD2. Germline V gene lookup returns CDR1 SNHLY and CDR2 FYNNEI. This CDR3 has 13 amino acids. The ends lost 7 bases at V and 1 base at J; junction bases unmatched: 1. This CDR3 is CASKTSGTDTQYF. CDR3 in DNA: TGTGCCAGCAAGACTAGCGGCACAGATACGCAGTATTTT.

The CDR3 DNA reads TGTGCCAGCAGCCCAGGGACAGGGACCGGCACCGGGGAGCTGTTTTTT. It translates to CASSPGTGTGTGELFF. This rearrangement joins TRBV4-2 to TRBJ2-2; TRBD1 agrees at 9 bases. CDR3 length: 16 residues. The germline gives CDR1 LGHNA, CDR2 YNFKEQ. V trimming: 4 bases; J trimming: 4 bases; junction bases outside the gene matches: 7.

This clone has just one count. This chain's CDR3 is CASSYSAGLTNYGYTF. CDR3 bases: TGTGCCAGCAGTTACTCAGCGGGACTGACTAACTATGGCTACACCTTC. The rearrangement uses TRBV6-5 and TRBJ1-2, with D maybe TRBD1 (5 bases). The V and J ends lost 0 bases and 0 bases respectively, with 11 bases between them. The CDR3 contains 16 residues. Germline V lookup: CDR1 MNHEY, CDR2 SVGAGI.

In DNA form, the CDR3 reads TGTGCCACCAGTGATCAGGGTCATGAGCAGTTCTTC. It translates to CATSDQGHEQFF. The chain carries TRBV24-1 and TRBJ2-1; D may be TRBD1 (5 bases). V shed 3 bases and J shed 8 bases, with 7 bases lying between them. Germline loops: CDR1 KGHDR, CDR2 SFDVKD. The CDR3 has 12 residues.

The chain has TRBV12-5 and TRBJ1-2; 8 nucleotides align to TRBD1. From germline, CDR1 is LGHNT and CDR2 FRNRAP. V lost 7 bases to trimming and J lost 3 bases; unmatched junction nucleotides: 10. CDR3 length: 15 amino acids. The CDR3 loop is CASVPDRGRDYGYTF. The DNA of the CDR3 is TGTGCTAGTGTCCCCGACAGGGGTAGGGACTATGGCTACACCTTC.

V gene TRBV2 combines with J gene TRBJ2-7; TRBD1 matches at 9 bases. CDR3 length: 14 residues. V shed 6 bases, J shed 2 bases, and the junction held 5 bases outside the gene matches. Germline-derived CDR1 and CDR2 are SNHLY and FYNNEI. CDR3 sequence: CASRADRGTYEQYF. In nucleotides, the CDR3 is TGTGCCAGCAGAGCTGACAGGGGGACCTACGAGCAGTACTTC.

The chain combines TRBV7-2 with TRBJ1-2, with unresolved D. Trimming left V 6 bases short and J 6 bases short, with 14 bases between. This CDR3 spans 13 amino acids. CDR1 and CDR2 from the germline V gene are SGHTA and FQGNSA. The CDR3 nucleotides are TGTGCCAGCAGATCGTCCCAGGTGGATGGCTACACCTTC. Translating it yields CASRSSQVDGYTF.

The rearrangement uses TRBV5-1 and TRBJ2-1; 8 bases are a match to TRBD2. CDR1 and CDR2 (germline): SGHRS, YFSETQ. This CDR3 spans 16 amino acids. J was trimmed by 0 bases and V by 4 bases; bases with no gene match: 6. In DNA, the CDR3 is TGCGCCAGCAGCATGATAGCGGGGAGCTCCTACAATGAGCAGTTCTTC. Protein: CASSMIAGSSYNEQFF.

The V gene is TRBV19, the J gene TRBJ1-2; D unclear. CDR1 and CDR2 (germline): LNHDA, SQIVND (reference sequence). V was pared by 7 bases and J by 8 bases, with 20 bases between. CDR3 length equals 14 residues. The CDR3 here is CASTQQTGFGGYTF. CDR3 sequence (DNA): TGTGCCAGTACGCAACAGACGGGGTTCGGGGGCTACACCTTC. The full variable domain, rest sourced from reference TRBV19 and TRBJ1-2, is DGGITQSPKYLFRKEGQNVTLSCEQNLNHDAMYWYRQDPGQGLRLIYYSQIVNDFQKGDIAEGYSVSREKKESFPLTVTSAQKNPTAFYLCASTQQTGFGGYTFGSGTRLTVV.

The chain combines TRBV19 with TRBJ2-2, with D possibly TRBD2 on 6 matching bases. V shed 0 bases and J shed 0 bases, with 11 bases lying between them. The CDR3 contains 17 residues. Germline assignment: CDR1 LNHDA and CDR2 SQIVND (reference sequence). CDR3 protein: CASSIEGGTANTGELFF. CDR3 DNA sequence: TGTGCCAGTAGTATAGAGGGCGGGACCGCGAACACCGGGGAGCTGTTTTTT.

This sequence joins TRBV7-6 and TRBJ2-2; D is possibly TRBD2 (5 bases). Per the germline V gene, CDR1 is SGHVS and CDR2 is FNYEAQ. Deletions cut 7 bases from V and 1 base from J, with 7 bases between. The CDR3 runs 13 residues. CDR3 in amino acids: CASTRGNTGELFF. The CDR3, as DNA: TGTGCCAGCACCCGGGGGAACACCGGGGAGCTGTTTTTT.